This T cell receptor beta chain was sequenced for a study of T cells in localized non-small cell lung cancer. General observations from the study: Longer overall survival associated with higher blood T cell density; shorter survival with higher adjacent-lung clonality. Measurement of T cell clonality placed uninvolved adjacent lung highest, above the level in tumor. Appearances in adjacent lung were noted for a median 57 of the top 100 tumor clones. Tumor samples were not multi-region, leaving intratumor heterogeneity unexcluded.

This clone has just a few counts. Its antigen remains unidentified. The data were produced by immunoSEQ multiplex PCR, yet TCRdb's version contains in-frame clones alone and is incomplete. This table has under 6,500 clones, around 45% appearing once. The germline CDR1 and CDR2 sequences are KGHSH and LQKENI. Trimming stripped 8 bases from V and 1 base from J, with 15 bases between. This CDR3 is built from 15 residues. The genes are TRBV18 and TRBJ2-4; D not resolved. This TCR was sampled from a man aged 40-75 years with stage I lung adenocarcinoma. Here the sequenced sample was lung tumor tissue, taken before any cancer treatment. CDR3 sequence: CASAVQGSAKNIQYF. The CDR3 region has the DNA TGTGCCAGCGCTGTACAAGGGTCGGCCAAAAACATTCAGTACTTC.